Each of the 14 T cell receptor beta chains below was sequenced from the same sample in a study of HIV-infected patients and healthy controls. Reverse transcription used roughly 480 ng RNA and constant-region primers for alpha and beta. Alpha and beta chain libraries were made separately by chain-specific third strand synthesis with multiplexing indices. TCRdb reprocessed the 5' RACE reads with MiXCR, giving one entry per CDR3 protein. The repertoire holds about 15,000 distinct CDR3 sequences, 5% to 6.5% seen once, with 1.9% in the top ten. The repertoire came from unfractionated whole blood and reflected all unsorted peripheral T cells. Sequenced: blood. These TCRs come from an adult in good health.

In DNA, the CDR3 is TGTGCCTGGAGTGCTGCGCTGTACACCGGGGAGCTGTTTTTT. This codes for CAWSAALYTGELFF. V and J are TRBV30 and TRBJ2-2, with D hard to call. Deletions cut 1 base from V and 3 bases from J, with 9 bases between. This CDR3 comprises 14 residues. Per germline, CDR1 GTSNPN and CDR2 SVGIG (reference sequence).

This clonotype was counted many times. The chain carries TRBV25-1 and TRBJ2-3; D not certain. From germline, CDR1 is MGHDK and CDR2 SYGVNS. The CDR3 runs 15 residues. The V and J ends lost 3 bases and 1 base respectively, with 11 bases between them. CDR3 loop: CASSDAGRGTDTQYF. CDR3 DNA: TGTGCCAGCAGTGACGCTGGACGGGGCACAGATACGCAGTATTTT.

The chain is built from TRBV18 and TRBJ2-7; no reliable D call. The V and J ends lost 3 bases and 2 bases respectively, with 11 bases between them. The germline gives CDR1 KGHSH, CDR2 LQKENI. The CDR3 totals 14 residues. CDR3 protein: CASSPPGTAYEQYF. CDR3 DNA sequence: TGTGCCAGCTCACCTCCAGGTACAGCCTACGAGCAGTACTTC.

This clonotype occurred many times. The chain joins TRBV7-2 to TRBJ1-1; D might be TRBD1 (6 bases). CDR1 is SGHTA and CDR2 is FQGNSA in the germline V gene. The CDR3 is made up of 14 amino acids. Trimming cost V 7 bases and J 0 bases, with 12 bases left between them. The CDR3 DNA follows: TGTGCCAGCATCAAGGACAGTTTGAACACTGAAGCTTTCTTT. Its protein product is CASIKDSLNTEAFF.

Many counts were recorded for this clonotype. The CDR3 sequence is CASSLRERGQYF. The CDR3 coding sequence is TGTGCCAGCAGTTTACGAGAGAGGGGCCAGTACTTC. The V and J genes are TRBV27 and TRBJ2-5; D is possibly TRBD1 or TRBD2 (5 bases each). The CDR3 runs to 12 residues. Germline V gene sequence: CDR1 MNHEY, CDR2 SMNVEV (reference sequence). Trimming took off 2 bases at V and 10 bases at J, with 11 bases between the two ends.

This clonotype was detected many times. CDR3 loop: CASSHQENYGYTF. CDR3 nucleotides: TGTGCCAGCAGCCACCAGGAAAACTATGGCTACACCTTC. The chain is built from TRBV7-9 and TRBJ1-2, with D unresolved. The CDR3 covers 13 residues. Trimming stripped 5 bases from V and 2 bases from J, with 9 bases between. From germline, CDR1 is SEHNR and CDR2 FQNEAQ (reference sequence).

This clonotype came up many times. This chain links TRBV28 with TRBJ2-3; D is undetermined. This CDR3 region has 14 residues. Deletions cut 7 bases from V and 3 bases from J, with 14 bases between. Germline assignment: CDR1 MDHEN and CDR2 SYDVKM. CDR3 nucleotides: TGTGCCAGCACCCCCCTCAGTGTTACAGATACGCAGTATTTT. It specifies CASTPLSVTDTQYF.

In this sample, this clonotype turned up many times. The chain recombines TRBV12-2 with TRBJ2-3; the table assigns TRBD2, which was not confirmed against the DNA. TRBV12-2 is annotated as a pseudogene. The CDR3 length is 15 residues. CDR3 region: CASRTSLESSGGSPF. The CDR3 nucleotides are TGTGCAAGTCGCACCTCCCTAGAATCTAGCGGGGGGTCCCCGTTT.

By share, this clonotype counts as medium-sized. The V call is TRBV29-1, the J call TRBJ1-1, with TRBD1 matching over 8 bases. From germline, CDR1 is SQVTM and CDR2 ANQGSEA. The CDR3 spans 14 residues. The trim removed 8 bases at V and 4 bases at J, leaving 12 bases unmatched. CDR3 sequence: CSTDRAPSTTEAFF. The CDR3 DNA sequence: TGCAGCACGGACAGGGCTCCTTCGACCACTGAAGCTTTCTTT.

In this sample, this clonotype is medium-sized. The chain joins TRBV27 to TRBJ2-3, with TRBD2 as a possible D gene (7 bases). The CDR3 loop spans 15 amino acids. The germline V gene encodes CDR1 MNHEY and CDR2 SMNVEV (reference sequence). Trimming cost V 0 bases and J 4 bases, with 11 bases left between them. The CDR3 DNA follows: TGTGCCAGCAGTTTATCGGGGGGGCTCGCAGATACGCAGTATTTT. It codes for CASSLSGGLADTQYF.

This clonotype rates as medium-sized. The chain is built from TRBV20-1 and TRBJ1-3, with a weak D call TRBD1 (6 bases). The V and J ends lost 1 base and 7 bases respectively, with 14 bases between them. The CDR3 spans 14 residues. CDR1 and CDR2 from the germline V gene are DFQATT and SNEGSKA (reference sequence). The CDR3 DNA follows: TGCAGTGCTAGAGCTGGACAGCGGGATAACACCATATATTTT. Encoded protein: CSARAGQRDNTIYF.

This clonotype qualifies as medium-sized. This sequence joins TRBV29-1 and TRBJ1-1, with D tentatively TRBD1 (5 bases). CDR3 length: 13 amino acids. V lost 7 bases and J 5 bases, leaving 17 bases between the germline ends. Germline lookup yields CDR1 SQVTM and CDR2 ANQGSEA. CDR3 sequence (DNA): TGCAGCGCTAATCAGGGATTTAGAACTGAAGCTTTCTTT. Its translation is CSANQGFRTEAFF.

Relative to its sample, this clonotype is medium-sized. V and J are TRBV4-3 and TRBJ2-3, with D hard to call. The germline V gene has CDR1 LGHNA and CDR2 YSLEER. The CDR3 has 15 amino acids. V was trimmed by 8 bases and J by 1 base, leaving 16 bases between them. In DNA, the CDR3 is TGCGCCAGCTCCCTATCGAGCGCTGGCACAGATACGCAGTATTTT. Encoded protein: CASSLSSAGTDTQYF.

In this sample, this clonotype turned up many times. The chain couples TRBV20-1 to TRBJ2-3, with 9 bases lining up with TRBD1. Germline-derived CDR1 and CDR2 are DFQATT and SNEGSKA (reference sequence). The CDR3 has 18 residues. V gave up 1 base and J gave up 2 bases; unmatched junction bases: 13. CDR3 in amino acids: CSARGVSDRGRYTDTQYF. In DNA form, the CDR3 reads TGCAGTGCTAGAGGCGTGTCGGACAGGGGACGGTACACAGATACGCAGTATTTT.